The 30 T cell receptor beta chains below were found in one sample sequenced in a study of T cell repertoires in cytomegalovirus infection. Their target antigens are unknown. TCRdb used MiXCR to reprocess the reads, holding one entry per CDR3 protein. The repertoire consists of about 830,000 distinct CDR3 sequences, with about 33% occurring once and the leading ten covering over 10%. The source material was cultured CD8+ T cells from PBMCs, sampled from culture after CMV antigen stimulation. The receptors were sampled from a human donor in good health (CMV status not recorded). Some clones in this sample may be carry-over from other donors' samples.

A few counts support this clonotype. The chain's CDR3 is CASSLNGEGNTEAFF. DNA of the CDR3: TGTGCCAGCAGCTTGAACGGGGAGGGGAACACTGAAGCTTTCTTT. The rearrangement links TRBV11-1 to TRBJ1-1; no clear D gene. V was cut by 3 bases and J by 1 base, with 12 bases left in between. CDR3 length: 15 amino acids. Germline V gene lookup returns CDR1 SGHAT and CDR2 FQDESV (reference sequence).

The genes are TRBV2 and TRBJ2-5; D not certain. CDR3 length equals 15 residues. V was cut by 5 bases and J by 5 bases, with 18 bases left in between. Germline V gene lookup returns CDR1 SNHLY and CDR2 FYNNEI. CDR3 loop: CASSSIGTYGETQYF. CDR3 bases: TGTGCCAGCAGTTCGATAGGAACATACGGGGAGACCCAGTACTTC.

This clonotype was seen ten or more times. The genes are TRBV7-2 and TRBJ1-1; D might be TRBD1 (5 bases). CDR1 and CDR2 (germline): SGHTA, FQGNSA. Trimming stripped 5 bases from V and 6 bases from J, with 19 bases between. The CDR3 spans 15 residues. CDR3 coding DNA: TGTGCCAGCAGCCCCTCGGTGGGGGGGGATTCTGAAGCTTTCTTT. Its translation is CASSPSVGGDSEAFF.

The V and J genes are TRBV5-1 and TRBJ1-4; D is uncertain. The CDR3 sequence is 13 residues long. The germline V and J ends were trimmed by 0 bases and 7 bases, with 7 bases remaining between them. Per germline, CDR1 SGHRS and CDR2 YFSETQ. The CDR3 protein is CASSLDGLEKLFF. The CDR3 DNA follows: TGCGCCAGCAGCTTGGACGGACTTGAAAAACTGTTTTTT.

This clonotype was observed a few times. The rearrangement uses TRBV12-3 or TRBV12-4 and TRBJ2-4; 14 nucleotides match TRBD2. Trimming at V came to 5 bases and at J to 0 bases, leaving 9 bases not matched to a gene. This CDR3 is built from 19 residues. CDR3 nucleotides: TGTGCCAGCAGTCTCGGACTAGCGGGGGGACCATTAGCCAAAAACATTCAGTACTTC. Its protein is CASSLGLAGGPLAKNIQYF.

This chain links TRBV7-8 with TRBJ2-5, with a tentative D call TRBD2 (7 bases). V was trimmed by 4 bases and J by 2 bases, leaving 14 bases between them. Germline V lookup: CDR1 SGHVS, CDR2 FQNEAQ. The CDR3 has 15 residues. CDR3 DNA: TGTGCCAGCAGCTGGGGGGGCCGGCAGCAAGAGACCCAGTACTTC. This gives the protein CASSWGGRQQETQYF. The whole variable domain, remainder taken from reference TRBV7-8 and TRBJ2-5, is GAGVSQSPRYKVAKRGQDVALRCDPISGHVSLFWYQQALGQGPEFLTYFQNEAQLDKSGLPSDRFFAERPEGSVSTLKIQRTQQEDSAVYLCASSWGGRQQETQYFGPGTRLLVL.

Only a few counts were recorded for this clonotype. The chain is built from TRBV28 and TRBJ2-7; D is possibly TRBD1 or TRBD2 (5 bases each). The CDR3 sequence is 17 residues long. Germline values: CDR1 MDHEN, CDR2 SYDVKM. Trimming took 6 bases from V and 4 from J, leaving 25 bases between them. CDR3 sequence: CASRTVRPQGAKYEQYV. DNA for the CDR3: TGTGCCAGCAGGACGGTCAGACCTCAGGGAGCGAAGTACGAGCAGTACGTC.

This clonotype has more than one count but fewer than ten. The CDR3 here is CASSETDRGNYEQYF. The CDR3 coding sequence is TGCGCCAGCAGTGAAACGGACAGGGGCAACTACGAGCAGTACTTC. The rearrangement joins TRBV10-2 to TRBJ2-7; 9 bases match TRBD1. V lost 3 bases and J lost 3; bases outside the gene matches: 6. The CDR3 runs to 15 residues. CDR1 is WSHSY, CDR2 SAAADI, per germline.

In its sample, this clonotype was seen a few times. This chain links TRBV27 with TRBJ2-3; D not certain. The CDR3 runs to 14 residues. V shed 5 bases and J shed 5 bases, with 14 bases lying between them. Germline lookup yields CDR1 MNHEY and CDR2 SMNVEV (reference sequence). The CDR3: CASSPDEWGDTQYF. In nucleotides, the CDR3 is TGTGCCAGCAGTCCCGACGAGTGGGGAGATACGCAGTATTTT.

There are many counts of this clonotype. The chain links TRBV7-9 to TRBJ2-3; D perhaps matches TRBD1 (6 bases). The germline V gene has CDR1 SEHNR and CDR2 FQNEAQ (reference sequence). Trimming stripped 2 bases from V and 0 bases from J, with 9 bases between. CDR3 length: 15 amino acids. The CDR3 DNA sequence: TGTGCCAGCAGCTTACGGACAGTGAGCACAGATACGCAGTATTTT. The encoded protein is CASSLRTVSTDTQYF.

The V gene is TRBV7-6, the J gene TRBJ2-1, with D possibly TRBD2 on 5 matching bases. Germline V gene lookup returns CDR1 SGHVS and CDR2 FNYEAQ. The V end was cut by 5 bases, the J end by 2 bases, with 10 bases between. The CDR3 loop spans 14 amino acids. The CDR3 reads CASSVPGAYNEQFF. CDR3 DNA: TGTGCCAGCAGCGTCCCCGGGGCCTACAATGAGCAGTTCTTC.

This clonotype showed up just a few times. This sequence joins TRBV6-5 and TRBJ2-5, with D maybe TRBD1 (6 bases). This CDR3 has 12 residues. CDR1 and CDR2 from the germline V gene are MNHEY and SVGAGI. Trimming removed 7 bases at V and 5 bases at J, with 11 bases between. CDR3 coding DNA: TGTGCCAGCACCCTTACAGGGGAGACCCAGTACTTC. It codes for CASTLTGETQYF.

This clonotype was counted at least ten times. The V and J genes are TRBV15 and TRBJ1-1; TRBD1 is a possible D gene (5 bases). Trimming took 5 bases from V and 4 from J, leaving 14 bases between them. CDR3 length equals 14 residues. Germline values: CDR1 LNHNV, CDR2 YYDKDF (reference sequence). CDR3 coding DNA: TGTGCCACCAGCGAGGTCAGGGCCGGCACTGAAGCTTTCTTT. Protein product: CATSEVRAGTEAFF.

The chain recombines TRBV3-1 with TRBJ2-2; D gene unclear. The germline CDR1 and CDR2 sequences are LGHDT and YNNKEL (reference sequence). The CDR3 extends over 12 amino acids. Between the trimmed V and J ends, which lost 9 bases and 6 bases, there was a span of 11 bases. CDR3 sequence: CASRHPAGELFF. The CDR3 DNA reads as TGTGCCAGTAGACATCCTGCCGGGGAGCTGTTTTTT. The whole variable domain, remainder taken from reference TRBV3-1 and TRBJ2-2, is DTAVSQTPKYLVTQMGNDKSIKCEQNLGHDTMYWYKQDSKKFLKIMFSYNNKELIINETVPNRFSPKSPDKAHLNLHINSLELGDSAVYFCASRHPAGELFFGEGSRLTVL.

With regard to this clonotype: A much larger clone differs by one base, so this may be a read error. This chain uses TRBV7-2 with TRBJ2-2; no reliable D call. The CDR3 is 15 residues long. Between the trimmed V and J ends, which lost 3 bases and 0 bases, there was a span of 8 bases. CDR1 is SGHTA and CDR2 is FQGNSA in the germline V gene. The CDR3 protein is CASSFYIANTGELFF. CDR3 coding DNA: TGTGCCAGCAGCTTTTACATCGCGAACACCGGGGAGCTGTTTTTT.

The chain combines TRBV3-1 with TRBJ1-2; the match to TRBD1 covers 7 bases. The CDR3 has 16 amino acids. The V and J ends lost 1 base and 6 bases, in that order; junction bases with no gene match: 11. Germline V CDR1 and CDR2: LGHDT, YNNKEL (reference sequence). The CDR3 here is CASSQVYYRGSDGYTF. The CDR3 coding sequence is TGTGCCAGCAGCCAAGTGTATTACAGGGGCTCGGATGGCTACACCTTC.

The chain links TRBV6-1 to TRBJ1-6; D remains unclear. This CDR3 has 16 amino acids. V was pared by 7 bases and J by 0 bases, with 13 bases between. CDR1 is MNHNS and CDR2 is SASEGT in the germline V gene. CDR3 nucleotide sequence: TGTGCCAGCATTTTTAGAGAGTTCTCCTATAATTCACCCCTCCACTTT. It yields the protein CASIFREFSYNSPLHF.

This clonotype was counted between two and nine times. The J gene is TRBJ1-4, the V gene TRBV12-3 or TRBV12-4, with TRBD1 matching 7 bases. Trimming took 5 bases from V and 8 from J; bases not matched to a gene: 11. The CDR3 is 15 amino acids. The CDR3 reads CASSTRRQGWEKLFF. The CDR3 DNA is TGTGCCAGCAGTACGCGTCGACAGGGTTGGGAAAAACTGTTTTTT.

In its sample, this clonotype was seen a few times. The rearrangement uses TRBV12-3 or TRBV12-4 and TRBJ1-1; TRBD1 might be the D (6 bases). This CDR3 is 13 amino acids long. V was clipped by 5 bases and J by 3 bases, with 10 bases between them. CDR3 sequence (DNA): TGTGCCAGCAGTCCAAGACAGGACACTGAAGCTTTCTTT. Protein product: CASSPRQDTEAFF.

The chain joins TRBV6-5 to TRBJ2-1, with D perhaps matching TRBD2 (6 bases). The V and J ends lost 8 bases and 8 bases respectively, with 22 bases between them. The germline V gene encodes CDR1 MNHEY and CDR2 SVGAGI. The CDR3 contains 15 residues. CDR3 protein: CASGRTDYFMDEQFF. CDR3 coding DNA: TGTGCCAGCGGGCGAACGGACTATTTCATGGATGAGCAGTTCTTC.

The J gene is TRBJ1-1, the V gene TRBV27, with D possibly being TRBD1 (5 bases). Germline lookup yields CDR1 MNHEY and CDR2 SMNVEV (reference sequence). Trimming left V 3 bases short and J 2 bases short, with 10 bases between. The CDR3 consists of 14 residues. The CDR3 nucleotides are TGTGCCAGCAGTTTTTCCGGGGCCAACACTGAAGCTTTCTTT. This codes for CASSFSGANTEAFF.

This clonotype was found a few times. This chain uses TRBV7-6 with TRBJ1-1; D uncertain. Trimming left V 5 bases short and J 4 bases short, with 17 bases between. From germline, CDR1 is SGHVS and CDR2 FNYEAQ. The CDR3 contains 15 residues. The CDR3 DNA reads TGTGCCAGCAGCCCAGGTGGGCAGTTAATCACTGAAGCTTTCTTT. It specifies CASSPGGQLITEAFF.

J is TRBJ2-1 and V is TRBV7-9; no firm D call. The germline V and J ends were trimmed by 9 bases and 6 bases, with 12 bases remaining between them. The CDR3 length is 12 residues. Germline CDR1 and CDR2: SEHNR and FQNEAQ (reference sequence). As DNA, the CDR3 is TGTGCCAGTAGCCCCGCTTTCAATGAGCAGTTCTTC. It is translated as CASSPAFNEQFF.

This clonotype occurred a few times. The V gene is TRBV12-3 or TRBV12-4, the J gene TRBJ2-4; D possibly uses TRBD1 or TRBD2 (5 bases each). Trimming removed 6 bases at V and 9 bases at J, with 18 bases between. The CDR3 spans 14 residues. CDR3 residues: CASSEPGRASIQYF. The CDR3 DNA reads as TGTGCCAGCAGCGAACCGGGACGGGCCAGCATTCAGTACTTC.

The sample holds a few counts of this clonotype. The rearrangement joins TRBV6-5 to TRBJ2-7; no definite D call. The V gene's germline CDR1 is MNHEY and CDR2 SVGAGI. The CDR3 has 11 amino acids. Deletions cut 6 bases from V and 2 bases from J, with 5 bases between. CDR3 nucleotide sequence: TGTGCCAGCAGGACACCCTACGAGCAGTACTTC. This sequence encodes CASRTPYEQYF.

The chain employs TRBV27 and TRBJ1-2; D uncertain. V shed 5 bases and J shed 1 base, with 14 bases lying between them. The CDR3 runs to 15 residues. Germline CDR1 MNHEY, CDR2 SMNVEV (reference sequence). CDR3 bases: TGTGCCAGCAGTAGCACACACTATATTAACTATGGCTACACCTTC. This sequence encodes CASSSTHYINYGYTF.

This clonotype showed up just a few times. The chain couples TRBV28 to TRBJ2-7; 10 bases align to TRBD2. J was trimmed by 6 bases and V by 3 bases; bases with no gene match: 5. Germline CDR1 and CDR2: MDHEN and SYDVKM. The CDR3 covers 14 residues. Here the CDR3 DNA reads TGTGCCAGCAGTTTTATCGCTAGCGGGGGCGAGCAGTACGTC. This gives the protein CASSFIASGGEQYV.

V usage is TRBV9 and J usage is TRBJ1-3, with D perhaps matching TRBD1 (5 bases). The CDR3 length is 15 residues. Germline CDR1 is SGDLS and CDR2 is YYNGEE. Trimming pared 0 bases from V and 1 base from J, leaving 8 bases between. The CDR3 DNA reads TGTGCCAGCAGCGTAGGACGGACATCTGGAAACACCATATATTTT. It specifies CASSVGRTSGNTIYF.

The CDR3 spells CASSPSRGGEQFF. CDR3 coding DNA: TGTGCCAGCAGCCCTTCACGCGGGGGTGAGCAGTTCTTC. The rearrangement links TRBV7-9 to TRBJ2-1; 7 bases are a match to TRBD2. Trimming cost V 5 bases and J 9 bases; bases outside gene matches: 7. CDR1 is SEHNR, CDR2 FQNEAQ, per germline (reference sequence). The CDR3 has 13 residues.

The chain has TRBV6-5 and TRBJ1-2; D gene unclear. This CDR3 is built from 13 residues. The ends were cut back, 0 bases at V and 4 bases at J, with 6 bases in the middle. Germline assignment: CDR1 MNHEY and CDR2 SVGAGI. CDR3 amino acids: CASSYSNPYGYTF. The CDR3 nucleotides read TGTGCCAGCAGTTACTCAAACCCCTATGGCTACACCTTC.